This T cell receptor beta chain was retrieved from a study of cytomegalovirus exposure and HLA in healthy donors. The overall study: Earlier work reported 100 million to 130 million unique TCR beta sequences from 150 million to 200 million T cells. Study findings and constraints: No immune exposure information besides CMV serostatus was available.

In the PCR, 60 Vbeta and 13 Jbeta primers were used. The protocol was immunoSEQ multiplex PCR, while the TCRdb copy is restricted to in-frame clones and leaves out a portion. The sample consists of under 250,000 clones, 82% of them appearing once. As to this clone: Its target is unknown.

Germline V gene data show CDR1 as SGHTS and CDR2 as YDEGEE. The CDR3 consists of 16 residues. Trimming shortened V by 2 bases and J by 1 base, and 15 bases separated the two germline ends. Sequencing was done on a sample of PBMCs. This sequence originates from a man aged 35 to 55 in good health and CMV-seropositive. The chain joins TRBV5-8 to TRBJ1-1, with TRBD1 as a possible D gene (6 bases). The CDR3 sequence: CASSFNRALGNTEAFF. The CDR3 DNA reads TGTGCCAGCAGCTTTAACAGGGCCCTAGGGAACACTGAAGCTTTCTTT. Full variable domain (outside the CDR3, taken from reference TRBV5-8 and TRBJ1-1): EAGVTQSPTHLIKTRGQQATLRCSPISGHTSVYWYQQALGLGLQFLLWYDEGEERNRGNFPPRFSGRQFPNYSSELNVNALELEDSALYLCASSFNRALGNTEAFFGQGTRLTVV.